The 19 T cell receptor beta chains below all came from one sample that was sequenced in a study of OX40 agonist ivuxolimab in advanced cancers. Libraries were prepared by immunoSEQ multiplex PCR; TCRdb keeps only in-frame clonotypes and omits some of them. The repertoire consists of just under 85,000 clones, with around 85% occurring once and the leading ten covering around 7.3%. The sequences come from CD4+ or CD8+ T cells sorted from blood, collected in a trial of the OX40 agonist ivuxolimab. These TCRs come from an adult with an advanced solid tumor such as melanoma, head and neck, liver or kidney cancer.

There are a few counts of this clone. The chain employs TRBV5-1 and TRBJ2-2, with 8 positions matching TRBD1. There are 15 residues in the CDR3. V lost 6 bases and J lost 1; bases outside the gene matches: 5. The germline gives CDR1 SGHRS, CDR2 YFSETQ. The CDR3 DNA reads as TGCGCCAGCAACCAAGACAGGGGGAACACCGGGGAGCTGTTTTTT. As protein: CASNQDRGNTGELFF.

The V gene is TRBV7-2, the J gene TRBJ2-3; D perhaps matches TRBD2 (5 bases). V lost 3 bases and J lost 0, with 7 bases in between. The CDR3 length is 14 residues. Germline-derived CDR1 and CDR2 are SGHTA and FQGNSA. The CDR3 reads CASSFGGSTDTQYF. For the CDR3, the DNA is TGTGCCAGCAGCTTCGGCGGGAGCACAGATACGCAGTATTTT.

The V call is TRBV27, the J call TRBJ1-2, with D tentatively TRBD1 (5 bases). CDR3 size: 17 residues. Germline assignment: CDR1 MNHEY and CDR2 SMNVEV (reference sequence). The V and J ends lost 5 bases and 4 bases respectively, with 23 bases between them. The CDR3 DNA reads TGTGCCAGCAGTCCACGGACGGGGGGAGGCGGCGGCTATGGCTACACCTTC. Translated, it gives CASSPRTGGGGGYGYTF.

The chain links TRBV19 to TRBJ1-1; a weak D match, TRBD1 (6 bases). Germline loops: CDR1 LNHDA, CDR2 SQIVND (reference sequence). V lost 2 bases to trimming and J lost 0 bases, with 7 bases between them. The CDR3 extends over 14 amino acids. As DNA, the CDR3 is TGTGCCAGTAGTATAACAGGGATGAACACTGAAGCTTTCTTT. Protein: CASSITGMNTEAFF.

DNA of the CDR3: TGCGCCAGCAGTCCGTCAATGAGGGACCTAGGTCGGCTATATGGCTACACCTTC. Encoded protein: CASSPSMRDLGRLYGYTF. V and J are TRBV23-1 and TRBJ1-2; possible D gene TRBD1, 5 bases. TRBV23-1 is flagged as an ORF with uncertain function. The CDR3 runs 18 residues. V lost 4 bases and J lost 5, with 26 bases in between.

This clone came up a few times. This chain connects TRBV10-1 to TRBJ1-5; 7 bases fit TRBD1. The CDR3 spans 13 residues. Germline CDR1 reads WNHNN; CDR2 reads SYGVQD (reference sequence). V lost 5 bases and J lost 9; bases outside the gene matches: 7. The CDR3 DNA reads TGCGCCAGCAGTAGGGACAGTAGTATGCCCCAGCATTTT. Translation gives CASSRDSSMPQHF.

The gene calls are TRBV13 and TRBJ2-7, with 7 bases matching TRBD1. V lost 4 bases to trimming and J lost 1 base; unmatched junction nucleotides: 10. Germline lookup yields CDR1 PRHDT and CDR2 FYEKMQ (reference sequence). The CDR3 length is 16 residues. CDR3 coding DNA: TGTGCCAGCAGCTCCAGCTATGGGACAGCATCCTACGAGCAGTACTTC. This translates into CASSSSYGTASYEQYF.

As DNA, the CDR3 is TGTGCCAGCAGCCCCCGATTTAACGCCGAAGCTTTCTTT. Translating gives CASSPRFNAEAFF. This chain joins TRBV9 and TRBJ1-1, with no clear D. Germline V CDR1 and CDR2: SGDLS, YYNGEE. CDR3 size: 13 residues. Trimming took 4 bases from V and 8 from J, leaving 15 bases between them.

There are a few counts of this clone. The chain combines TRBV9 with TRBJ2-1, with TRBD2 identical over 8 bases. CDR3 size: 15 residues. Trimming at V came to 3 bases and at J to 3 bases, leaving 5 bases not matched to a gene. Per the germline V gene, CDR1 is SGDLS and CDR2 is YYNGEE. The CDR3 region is CASSEGLEVYNEQFF. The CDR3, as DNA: TGTGCCAGCAGCGAGGGACTAGAGGTCTACAATGAGCAGTTCTTC. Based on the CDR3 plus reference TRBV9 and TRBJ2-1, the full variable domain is DSGVTQTPKHLITATGQRVTLRCSPRSGDLSVYWYQQSLDQGLQFLIQYYNGEERAKGNILERFSAQQFPDLHSELNLSSLELGDSALYFCASSEGLEVYNEQFFGPGTRLTVL.

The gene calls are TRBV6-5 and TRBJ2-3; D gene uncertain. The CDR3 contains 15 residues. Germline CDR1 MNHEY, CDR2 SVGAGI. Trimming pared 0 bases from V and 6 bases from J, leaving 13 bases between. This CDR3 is CASSYSDGASDTQYF. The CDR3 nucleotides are TGTGCCAGCAGTTACTCAGACGGAGCATCGGATACGCAGTATTTT.

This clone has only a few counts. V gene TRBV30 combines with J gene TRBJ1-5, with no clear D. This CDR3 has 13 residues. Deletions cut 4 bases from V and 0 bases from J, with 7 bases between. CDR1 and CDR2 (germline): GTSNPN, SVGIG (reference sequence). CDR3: CAWNRNSNQPQHF. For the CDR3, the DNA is TGTGCCTGGAACCGTAATAGCAATCAGCCCCAGCATTTT.

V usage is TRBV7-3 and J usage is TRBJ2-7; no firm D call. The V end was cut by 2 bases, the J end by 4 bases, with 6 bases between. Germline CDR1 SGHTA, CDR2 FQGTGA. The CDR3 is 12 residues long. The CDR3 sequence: CASSLCMYEQYF. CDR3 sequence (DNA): TGTGCCAGCAGCTTATGCATGTACGAGCAGTACTTC.

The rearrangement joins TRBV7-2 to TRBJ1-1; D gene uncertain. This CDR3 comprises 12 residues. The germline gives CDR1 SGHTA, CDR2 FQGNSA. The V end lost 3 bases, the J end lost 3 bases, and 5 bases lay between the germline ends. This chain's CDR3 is CASSFEYTEAFF. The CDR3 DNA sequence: TGTGCCAGCAGCTTTGAGTACACTGAAGCTTTCTTT.

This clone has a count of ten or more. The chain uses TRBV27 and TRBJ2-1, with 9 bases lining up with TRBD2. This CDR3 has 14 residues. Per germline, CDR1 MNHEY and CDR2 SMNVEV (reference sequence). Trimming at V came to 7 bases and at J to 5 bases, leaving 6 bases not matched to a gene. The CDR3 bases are TGTGCCAGCAAAGGACTAGCGTCCCACAATGAGCAGTTCTTC. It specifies CASKGLASHNEQFF.

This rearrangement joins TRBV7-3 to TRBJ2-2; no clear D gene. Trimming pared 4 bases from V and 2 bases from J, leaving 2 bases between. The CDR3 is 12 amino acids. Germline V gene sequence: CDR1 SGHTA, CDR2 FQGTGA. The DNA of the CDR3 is TGTGCCAGCAGCTCAAACACCGGGGAGCTGTTTTTT. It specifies CASSSNTGELFF.

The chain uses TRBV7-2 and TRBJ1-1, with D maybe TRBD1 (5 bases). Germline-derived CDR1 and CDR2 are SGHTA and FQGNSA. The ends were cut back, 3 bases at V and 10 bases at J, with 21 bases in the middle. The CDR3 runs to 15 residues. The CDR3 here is CASSLVARVDGGAFF. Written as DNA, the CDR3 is TGTGCCAGCAGCTTGGTAGCCAGGGTGGACGGGGGAGCTTTCTTT.

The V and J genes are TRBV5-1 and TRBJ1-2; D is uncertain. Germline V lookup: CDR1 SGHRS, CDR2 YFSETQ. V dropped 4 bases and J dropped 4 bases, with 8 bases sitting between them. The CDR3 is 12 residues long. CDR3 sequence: CASSVEGYGYTF. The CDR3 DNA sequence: TGCGCCAGCAGCGTGGAAGGCTATGGCTACACCTTC.

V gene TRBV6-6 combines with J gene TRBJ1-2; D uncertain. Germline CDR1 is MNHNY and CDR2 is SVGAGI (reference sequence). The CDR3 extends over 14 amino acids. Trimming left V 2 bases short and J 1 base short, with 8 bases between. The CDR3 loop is CASSYPSGNYGYTF. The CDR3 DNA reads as TGTGCCAGCAGTTACCCCTCTGGTAACTATGGCTACACCTTC.

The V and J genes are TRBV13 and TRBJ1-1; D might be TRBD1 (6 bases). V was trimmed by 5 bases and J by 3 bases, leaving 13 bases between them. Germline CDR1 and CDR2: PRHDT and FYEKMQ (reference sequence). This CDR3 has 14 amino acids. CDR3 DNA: TGTGCCAGCAGCCCTTCGACAGGTTACACTGAAGCTTTCTTT. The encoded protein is CASSPSTGYTEAFF.